One and the same sample provided the 19 T cell receptor beta chains below, sequenced in a study of CD8 T cells in ankylosing spondylitis. TCRdb analysed the 5' RACE reads with MiXCR anew, one entry per CDR3 protein. The sample holds about 250,000 distinct CDR3 sequences, roughly 8% seen once. The sample taken for sequencing was blood, either unsorted or a sorted T cell fraction (not recorded which). All receptors derive from a female donor with ankylosing spondylitis or in good health (not recorded which).

This clonotype was recorded at least ten times. This chain links TRBV12-3 or TRBV12-4 with TRBJ1-1; no firm D call. V was trimmed by 5 bases and J by 5 bases, leaving 12 bases between them. This CDR3 spans 13 amino acids. DNA of the CDR3: TGTGCCAGCAGTCCCTTCGGCGGAACTGAAGCTTTCTTT. Its translation is CASSPFGGTEAFF.

This clonotype appeared many times. J is TRBJ1-2 and V is TRBV11-2; TRBD1 matches 7 bases. The CDR3 is made up of 14 amino acids. The ends lost 5 bases at V and 4 bases at J; junction bases unmatched: 7. CDR1 and CDR2 (germline): SGHAT, FQNNGV. CDR3 in DNA: TGTGCCAGCAGCCTACTCCAGGGGGGCTATGGCTACACCTTC. This gives the protein CASSLLQGGYGYTF. Complete variable domain (other parts from reference TRBV11-2 and TRBJ1-2): EAGVAQSPRYKIIEKRQSVAFWCNPISGHATLYWYQQILGQGPKLLIQFQNNGVVDDSQLPKDRFSAERLKGVDSTLKIQPAKLEDSAVYLCASSLLQGGYGYTFGSGTRLTVV.

Details on this clonotype: A read error may be the cause here, since a much bigger clone is one base away. The chain employs TRBV6-5 and TRBJ2-2; 10 nucleotides line up with TRBD2. CDR3 size: 15 residues. V lost 4 bases and J lost 8; bases outside the gene matches: 7. Germline loops: CDR1 MNHEY, CDR2 SVGAGI. The CDR3 region is CASSSSSGRVGELFF. The CDR3 bases are TGTGCCAGCAGTTCGTCAAGCGGGAGGGTGGGGGAGCTGTTTTTT.

This clonotype was seen ten or more times. This chain uses TRBV4-2 with TRBJ2-4; a possible D gene is TRBD2 (6 bases). The V end lost 1 base, the J end lost 6 bases, and 10 bases lay between the germline ends. Germline V gene lookup returns CDR1 LGHNA and CDR2 YNFKEQ. This CDR3 is 14 amino acids long. The CDR3 protein is CASSQAGSGNIQYF. CDR3 DNA: TGTGCCAGCAGCCAAGCCGGGAGCGGAAACATTCAGTACTTC.

In regard to this clonotype: A much more abundant neighbour one base away suggests this may be a read error. The CDR3 loop reads CASSETYAQYF. In DNA form, the CDR3 reads TGCGCCAGCAGTGAAACTTACGCGCAGTACTTC. The gene calls are TRBV10-2 and TRBJ2-7; no clear D. The CDR3 contains 11 residues. CDR1 is WSHSY and CDR2 is SAAADI in the germline V gene.

At least ten counts were recorded for this clonotype. The chain links TRBV5-6 to TRBJ1-5; perhaps TRBD1 as D (5 bases). Germline lookup yields CDR1 SGHDT and CDR2 YYEEEE. The CDR3 is 15 residues long. Trimming pared 4 bases from V and 2 bases from J, leaving 13 bases between. The CDR3 sequence: CASSASPRGNQPQHF. CDR3 in DNA: TGTGCCAGCAGCGCATCCCCCAGGGGCAATCAGCCCCAGCATTTT.

This clonotype occurred many times. This rearrangement joins TRBV7-8 to TRBJ2-7; the D gene is possibly TRBD2 (6 bases). CDR1 and CDR2 (germline): SGHVS, FQNEAQ. The V end lost 3 bases, the J end lost 4 bases, and 19 bases lay between the germline ends. There are 16 residues in the CDR3. This CDR3 is CASSLGPASDVYEQYF. The DNA of the CDR3 is TGTGCCAGCAGCTTGGGGCCCGCTAGCGATGTGTACGAGCAGTACTTC. Variable domain in full (rest from reference TRBV7-8 and TRBJ2-7): GAGVSQSPRYKVAKRGQDVALRCDPISGHVSLFWYQQALGQGPEFLTYFQNEAQLDKSGLPSDRFFAERPEGSVSTLKIQRTQQEDSAVYLCASSLGPASDVYEQYFGPGTRLTVT.

This clonotype has only a few counts. V is TRBV7-2 and J is TRBJ2-7; unclear D gene. CDR1 is SGHTA and CDR2 is FQGNSA in the germline V gene. CDR3 length: 11 amino acids. Trimming took 5 bases from V and 7 from J, leaving 9 bases between them. This chain's CDR3 is CASSRMGEQYF. The CDR3 bases are TGTGCCAGCAGCCGGATGGGAGAGCAGTACTTC.

This clonotype showed up many times. V usage is TRBV11-2 and J usage is TRBJ1-1; D is possibly TRBD1 (6 bases). V was shortened by 2 bases and J by 3 bases, with 22 bases between the two germline ends. Germline loops: CDR1 SGHAT, CDR2 FQNNGV. This CDR3 spans 18 amino acids. CDR3: CASSLRALYTGSDTEAFF. The CDR3 bases are TGTGCCAGCAGCTTAAGGGCCCTCTATACAGGGTCGGACACTGAAGCTTTCTTT. The full variable domain, rest sourced from reference TRBV11-2 and TRBJ1-1, is EAGVAQSPRYKIIEKRQSVAFWCNPISGHATLYWYQQILGQGPKLLIQFQNNGVVDDSQLPKDRFSAERLKGVDSTLKIQPAKLEDSAVYLCASSLRALYTGSDTEAFFGQGTRLTVV.

This clonotype appeared many times. The chain is built from TRBV14 and TRBJ2-1; no clear D. The CDR3 runs 14 residues. From germline, CDR1 is SGHDN and CDR2 FVKESK. Trimming left V 5 bases short and J 8 bases short, with 16 bases between. The CDR3 sequence: CASSYLRKGYEQFF. The CDR3 DNA reads TGTGCCAGCAGCTACCTCCGAAAGGGCTATGAGCAGTTCTTC.

The sample holds a few counts of this clonotype. The chain has TRBV5-1 and TRBJ2-6; 9 nucleotides agree with TRBD1. Unmatched junction bases numbered 4, after V lost 0 bases and J lost 0 bases. This CDR3 is built from 18 residues. The germline CDR1 and CDR2 sequences are SGHRS and YFSETQ. CDR3 in amino acids: CASSLEWGQGSGANVLTF. CDR3 bases: TGCGCCAGCAGCTTGGAATGGGGACAGGGCTCTGGGGCCAACGTCCTGACTTTC.

This clonotype was detected only a few times. The chain carries TRBV7-2 and TRBJ2-7; tentatively, D is TRBD2 (7 bases). The germline V gene encodes CDR1 SGHTA and CDR2 FQGNSA. V lost 8 bases, J lost 2 bases, and 16 bases lay in between. The CDR3 runs to 14 residues. CDR3 in DNA: TGTGCCAGCGGGGTGGCGGGGGCAACCTACGAGCAGTACTTC. Protein product: CASGVAGATYEQYF.

This clonotype was recorded a few times. The J gene is TRBJ1-6, the V gene TRBV7-6; weak D call: TRBD1 (6 bases). V lost 5 bases to trimming and J lost 9 bases, with 11 bases between them. This CDR3 has 13 residues. Looked up from germline, CDR1 is SGHVS and CDR2 is FNYEAQ. CDR3 sequence: CASSQKGGSPLHF. The CDR3 DNA sequence: TGTGCCAGCAGCCAAAAGGGGGGTTCACCCCTCCACTTT.

A note on this clonotype: A much larger clone lies one base from this, so it may be a read error. The chain couples TRBV3-1 to TRBJ2-1; 7 bases are a match to TRBD2. The CDR3 is 16 amino acids. Germline V gene sequence: CDR1 LGHDT, CDR2 YNNKEL (reference sequence). This chain's CDR3 is CACSQDLSGAYNEQFF. CDR3 bases: TGTGCCTGCAGCCAAGATCTGAGCGGGGCCTACAATGAGCAGTTCTTC.

This chain uses TRBV7-2 with TRBJ2-1, with TRBD1 matching over 9 bases. The length of the CDR3 is 15 residues. J gave up 2 bases and V 5 bases, and 4 bases lay outside the gene matches. CDR1 and CDR2 (germline): SGHTA, FQGNSA. As DNA, the CDR3 is TGTGCCAGCAGCGGCCGGGACAGGGCCTACAATGAGCAGTTCTTC. It encodes CASSGRDRAYNEQFF.

This clonotype was counted many times. The chain couples TRBV5-1 to TRBJ2-3; D is ambiguous. CDR1 is SGHRS and CDR2 is YFSETQ in the germline V gene. The CDR3 runs 13 residues. Trimming pared 7 bases from V and 4 bases from J, leaving 13 bases between. This CDR3 is CASSLPLSDTQYF. In DNA form, the CDR3 reads TGCGCCAGCTCCCTCCCCCTTTCAGATACGCAGTATTTT. Full variable domain (remainder filled in from reference TRBV5-1 and TRBJ2-3): KAGVTQTPRYLIKTRGQQVTLSCSPISGHRSVSWYQQTPGQGLQFLFEYFSETQRNKGNFPGRFSGRQFSNSRSEMNVSTLELGDSALYLCASSLPLSDTQYFGPGTRLTVL.

In this sample, this clonotype turned up many times. The rearrangement uses TRBV21-1 and TRBJ2-3; the table names TRBD2, a call not compared with the DNA. TRBV21-1 is shown as a pseudogene. This CDR3 comprises 21 residues. DNA of the CDR3: TGTGCCAGCAGCAAGCCTTGCTGGGGAGGACTAGCGGGAGGCGGGGGAGATACGCAGTATTTT. Its translation is CASSKPCWGGLAGGGGDTQYF.

The table lists this clonotype with many counts. The V gene is TRBV28, the J gene TRBJ2-7; possibly TRBD2 for D (6 bases). The CDR3 spans 14 residues. Per the germline V gene, CDR1 is MDHEN and CDR2 is SYDVKM. V gave up 7 bases and J gave up 7 bases, with 20 bases separating them. The DNA of the CDR3 is TGTGCCAGCACCTCGGGAGTGCCATCGAATGAGCAGTACTTC. Translation gives CASTSGVPSNEQYF. Full variable domain (rest looked up from reference TRBV28 and TRBJ2-7): DVKVTQSSRYLVKRTGEKVFLECVQDMDHENMFWYRQDPGLGLRLIYFSYDVKMKEKGDIPEGYSVSREKKERFSLILESASTNQTSMYLCASTSGVPSNEQYFGPGTRLTVT.

The table lists this clonotype with many counts. V and J are TRBV5-6 and TRBJ2-2; 10 nucleotides agree with TRBD1. The trim removed 2 bases at V and 6 bases at J, leaving 10 bases unmatched. The CDR3 has 17 amino acids. The germline V gene has CDR1 SGHDT and CDR2 YYEEEE. CDR3 sequence: CASSFPRQGASAGELFF. The DNA for the CDR3 is TGTGCCAGCAGCTTCCCCAGACAGGGGGCAAGCGCCGGGGAGCTGTTTTTT.